Described below is a single TCR beta chain sequence and its context. Germline V gives CDR1 KGHSH, CDR2 LQKENI. The ends were cut back, 3 bases at V and 2 bases at J, with 10 bases in the middle. The CDR3 loop spans 15 amino acids. This record comes from a study of shared clonotypes between healthy human individuals. Sequenced by immunoSEQ multiplex PCR; TCRdb stores in-frame clones only, minus some. The table includes 2 million to 2.5 million clones, around 95% detected once. J is TRBJ2-2 and V is TRBV18, with D possibly matching TRBD1 (5 bases). The source is a young man in good health. The sample was naive CD4+ T cells sorted from blood. Subset indicated: CD45RA+ positively selected. DNA of the CDR3: TGTGCCAGCTCACCGGACAACCGAAACACCGGGGAGCTGTTTTTT. This codes for CASSPDNRNTGELFF.